This T cell receptor beta chain emerged from a study of blood T cell repertoires in COVID-19. Study summary: The study drew acute and convalescent COVID-19 samples from the United States, Italy and Spain. Sources were T cells, B-cell-depleted T cells, or PBMCs; the material itself was cDNA or gDNA.

Seattle patients were enrolled while actively infected and followed longitudinally. Some clones are missing from TCRdb's copy, which holds only in-frame ones; the method was immunoSEQ multiplex PCR. The table shows under 200,000 clones, with 80% to 90% occurring only once. This TCR derives from a woman aged 60-75 years with COVID-19, enrolled during active disease. What was sequenced was peripheral blood.

CDR3: CASSPDSSSGNTIYF. The DNA for the CDR3 is TGTGCCAGCAGCCCTGACTCCAGCTCTGGAAACACCATATATTTT. This rearrangement joins TRBV7-2 to TRBJ1-3; no clear D. Germline CDR1 and CDR2: SGHTA and FQGNSA. V was pared by 5 bases and J by 0 bases, with 11 bases between. The CDR3 consists of 15 residues.